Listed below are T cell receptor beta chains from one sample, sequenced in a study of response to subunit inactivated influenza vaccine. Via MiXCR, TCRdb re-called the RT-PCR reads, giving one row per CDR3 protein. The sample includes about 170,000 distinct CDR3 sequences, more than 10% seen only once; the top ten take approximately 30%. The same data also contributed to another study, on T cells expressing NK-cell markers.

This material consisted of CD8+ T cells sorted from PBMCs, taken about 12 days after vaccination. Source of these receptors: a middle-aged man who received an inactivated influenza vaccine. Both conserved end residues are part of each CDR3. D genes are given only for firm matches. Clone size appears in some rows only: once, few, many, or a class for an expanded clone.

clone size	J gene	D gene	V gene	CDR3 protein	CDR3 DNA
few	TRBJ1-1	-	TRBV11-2	CASSLRLYTEAFF	TGTGCCAGCAGCTTACGCTTGTACACTGAAGCTTTCTTT
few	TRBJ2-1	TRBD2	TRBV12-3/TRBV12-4	CASSWGGGAYNEQFF	TGTGCCAGCAGTTGGGGTGGGGGGGCCTACAATGAGCAGTTCTTC
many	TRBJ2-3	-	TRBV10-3	CAISEGARTDTQYF	TGTGCCATCAGTGAAGGGGCCCGCACAGATACGCAGTATTTT
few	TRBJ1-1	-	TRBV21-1	CASTLSATGGPAGTEAFF	TGTGCCAGCACTTTATCGGCGACAGGGGGCCCCGCGGGCACTGAAGCTTTCTTT
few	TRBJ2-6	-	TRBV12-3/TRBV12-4	CASSPMFSPGANVLTF	TGTGCCAGCAGCCCAATGTTTTCGCCCGGGGCCAACGTCCTGACTTTC
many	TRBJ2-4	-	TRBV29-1	CSAYVAKNIQYF	TGCAGCGCCTACGTAGCCAAAAACATTCAGTACTTC
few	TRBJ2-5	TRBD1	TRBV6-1	CASSDPGQGVGETQYF	TGTGCCAGCAGTGATCCGGGACAGGGGGTTGGAGAGACCCAGTACTTC
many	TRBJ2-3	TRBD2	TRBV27	CASSPASGYTDTQYF	TGTGCCAGCAGTCCCGCTAGCGGTTACACAGATACGCAGTATTTT
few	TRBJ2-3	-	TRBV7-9	CASSLGRDTQYF	TGTGCCAGCAGCTTAGGGCGAGATACGCAGTATTTT
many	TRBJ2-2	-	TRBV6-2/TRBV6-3	CASSFHRVTGELFF	TGTGCCAGCAGTTTTCACAGGGTCACCGGGGAGCTGTTTTTT
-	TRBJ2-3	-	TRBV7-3	CASSLLVRGDTQYF	TGTGCCAGCAGCTTATTAGTGAGGGGCGATACGCAGTATTTT
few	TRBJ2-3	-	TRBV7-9	CASSSITDTQYF	TGTGCCAGCAGCTCAATCACAGATACGCAGTATTTT
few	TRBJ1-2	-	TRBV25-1	CASSEGSGANYGYTF	TGTGCCAGCAGTGAAGGCAGCGGGGCTAACTATGGCTACACCTTC
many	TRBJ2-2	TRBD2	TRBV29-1	CSGYSGRSTGELFF	TGCAGCGGCTATAGCGGGAGGAGCACCGGGGAGCTGTTTTTT
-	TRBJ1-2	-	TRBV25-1	CASSGYSREDGYTF	TGTGCCAGCAGTGGGTACAGCAGGGAGGATGGCTACACCTTC
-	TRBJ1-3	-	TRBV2	CASSERAAGNTIYF	TGTGCCAGCAGTGAGAGGGCTGCAGGAAACACCATATATTTT
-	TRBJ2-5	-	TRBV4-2	CASSPYGGQETQYF	TGTGCCAGCAGCCCCTATGGGGGGCAAGAGACCCAGTACTTC
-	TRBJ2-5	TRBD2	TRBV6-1	CASTEAQPGLHSPQYF	TGTGCCAGCACTGAAGCGCAACCGGGACTACACAGTCCCCAGTACTTC
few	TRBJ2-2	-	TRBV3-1	CASSQLGESTGELFF	TGTGCCAGCAGCCAATTAGGGGAGAGCACCGGGGAGCTGTTTTTT
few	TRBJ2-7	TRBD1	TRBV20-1	CSASGDRGPSYEQYF	TGCAGTGCTAGTGGGGACAGGGGGCCCTCCTACGAGCAGTACTTC
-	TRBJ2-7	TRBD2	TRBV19	CASSPQGTSFHEQYF	TGTGCCAGTAGTCCTCAGGGGACTAGCTTCCACGAGCAGTACTTC
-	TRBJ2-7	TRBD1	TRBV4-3	CASSQDSTGGGYEQYF	TGCGCCAGCAGCCAAGATTCCACAGGGGGAGGCTACGAGCAGTACTTC
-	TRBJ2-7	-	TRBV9	CASSVTGQGEQYF	TGTGCCAGCAGCGTTACAGGGCAGGGCGAGCAGTACTTC
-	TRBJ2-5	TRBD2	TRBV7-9	CASTHLGTSVEETQYF	TGTGCCAGCACCCATCTTGGGACTAGCGTAGAGGAGACCCAGTACTTC
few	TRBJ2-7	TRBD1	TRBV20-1	CSAWDSGSYEQYF	TGCAGTGCATGGGACAGCGGCTCCTACGAGCAGTACTTC
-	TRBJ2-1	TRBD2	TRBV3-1	CASSQDNGLAGGLNEQFF	TGTGCCAGCAGCCAAGATAATGGCCTAGCGGGAGGTTTGAATGAGCAGTTCTTC
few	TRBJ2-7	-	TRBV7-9	CASSSGQPLEQYF	TGTGCCAGCAGTTCGGGGCAGCCACTCGAGCAGTACTTC
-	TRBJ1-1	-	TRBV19	CASSIDSWAVNTEAFF	TGTGCCAGTAGTATAGATTCTTGGGCAGTGAACACTGAAGCTTTCTTT
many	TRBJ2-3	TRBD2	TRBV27	CASSLSGGVPTDTQYF	TGTGCCAGCAGTTTATCGGGGGGGGTTCCCACAGATACGCAGTATTTT
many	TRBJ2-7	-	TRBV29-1	CSVEADNVYEQYF	TGCAGCGTTGAGGCGGACAACGTATACGAGCAGTACTTC
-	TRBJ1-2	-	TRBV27	CASKSGGASSYGYTF	TGTGCCAGCAAATCCGGCGGGGCGTCTTCCTATGGCTACACCTTC
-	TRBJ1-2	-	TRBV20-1	CSAPGQSYYGYTF	TGCAGTGCCCCAGGACAGTCATACTATGGCTACACCTTC
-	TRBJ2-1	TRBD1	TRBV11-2	CASSLGRTGGTREQFF	TGTGCCAGCAGCTTAGGAAGGACAGGGGGAACGCGTGAGCAGTTCTTC
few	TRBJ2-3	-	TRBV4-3	CASSPGTFSTDTQYF	TGCGCCAGCAGCCCGGGGACTTTTAGCACAGATACGCAGTATTTT
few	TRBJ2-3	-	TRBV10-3	CAISESTGSTDTQYF	TGTGCCATCAGTGAGTCCACGGGGTCCACAGATACGCAGTATTTT
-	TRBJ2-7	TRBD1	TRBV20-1	CSARDPDRGSYEQYF	TGCAGTGCTAGAGACCCGGACAGGGGATCCTACGAGCAGTACTTC
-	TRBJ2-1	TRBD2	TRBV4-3	CASSQDELAGGDNEQFF	TGCGCCAGCAGCCAAGATGAGTTAGCGGGAGGGGATAATGAGCAGTTCTTC
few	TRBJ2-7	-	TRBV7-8	CASSSEISYEQYF	TGTGCCAGCAGCTCCGAAATATCCTACGAGCAGTACTTC